Each of the 10 T cell receptor beta chains below was sequenced from the same sample in a study of cytomegalovirus exposure and HLA in healthy donors. In the PCR, 60 Vbeta and 13 Jbeta primers were used. Clones were read by immunoSEQ multiplex PCR, and TCRdb kept only the in-frame ones, dropping some. Here the sample spans tens of thousands of clones, nearly 80% being singletons. Input material: PBMCs. These receptors were collected from a woman aged 50 to 65 in good health and CMV-seropositive.

The chain employs TRBV7-9 and TRBJ2-3; maybe TRBD1 (5 bases). Deletions cut 5 bases from V and 0 bases from J, with 24 bases between. This CDR3 is 19 amino acids long. CDR1 is SEHNR, CDR2 FQNEAQ, per germline (reference sequence). CDR3 sequence (DNA): TGTGCCAGCAGCCCTAAAGGGGATTCTAAAACCACTAGCACAGATACGCAGTATTTT. It specifies CASSPKGDSKTTSTDTQYF.

The chain uses TRBV7-3 and TRBJ2-1; possible D gene TRBD2, 6 bases. Germline CDR1 is SGHTA and CDR2 is FQGTGA. The ends were cut back, 5 bases at V and 6 bases at J, with 11 bases in the middle. The CDR3 is 13 amino acids. The DNA of the CDR3 is TGTGCCAGCAGCATCGGAGGGTTCAATGAGCAGTTCTTC. Translated, it gives CASSIGGFNEQFF.

V and J are TRBV19 and TRBJ1-3; weak D call: TRBD1 (5 bases). V was clipped by 6 bases and J by 0 bases, with 12 bases between them. CDR1 is LNHDA, CDR2 SQIVND, per germline (reference sequence). The length of the CDR3 is 15 residues. This CDR3 reads CASSFRQSSGNTIYF. In nucleotides, the CDR3 is TGTGCCAGTAGCTTCCGACAGAGCTCTGGAAACACCATATATTTT.

This clone has only one observation. V is TRBV2 and J is TRBJ2-2; D may be TRBD2 (5 bases). Germline loops: CDR1 SNHLY, CDR2 FYNNEI. CDR3 length: 15 residues. The germline V and J ends were trimmed by 6 bases and 0 bases, with 11 bases remaining between them. CDR3 in amino acids: CASSPGKSNTGELFF. The DNA for the CDR3 is TGTGCCAGCAGCCCCGGGAAATCGAACACCGGGGAGCTGTTTTTT.

The chain combines TRBV4-1 with TRBJ2-1, with a weak D call TRBD1 (6 bases). CDR3 length: 14 residues. Germline lookup yields CDR1 MGHRA and CDR2 YSYEKL. V lost 4 bases, J lost 6 bases, and 13 bases lay in between. CDR3: CASSRIGQINEQFF. CDR3 bases: TGCGCCAGCAGCCGCATCGGACAGATCAATGAGCAGTTCTTC.

This clone was seen more than once but under ten times. This rearrangement joins TRBV18 to TRBJ2-1; 15 nucleotides line up with TRBD2. Germline V gene data show CDR1 as KGHSH and CDR2 as LQKENI. The CDR3 length is 17 residues. Germline trimming cut 3 bases from V and 9 bases from J; bases unmatched to any gene: 9. Here the CDR3 reads CASSPPGLAGGKGEQFF. The CDR3 DNA follows: TGTGCCAGCTCACCCCCGGGACTAGCGGGGGGTAAGGGTGAGCAGTTCTTC.

Regarding this clone: A read error may produce the germline difference seen at one junction end. Other nucleotide sequences from this sample produce the same CDR3. V gene TRBV18 combines with J gene TRBJ1-3, with D tentatively TRBD1 (6 bases). CDR3 size: 17 residues. CDR1 is KGHSH, CDR2 LQKENI, per germline. The CDR3 loop reads CASSPRTDLFSGNTIYF. The CDR3, as DNA: TGTGCCAGCTCTCCCAGGACAGATCTCTTCTCTGGAAACACCATATATTTC.

This clone was seen once. The rearrangement uses TRBV5-6 and TRBJ1-1; D unresolved. The CDR3 runs 11 residues. Trimming stripped 5 bases from V and 3 bases from J, with 5 bases between. Germline assignment: CDR1 SGHDT and CDR2 YYEEEE. The CDR3 DNA reads TGTGCCAGCAGTCGCGACACTGAAGCTTTCTTT. Residues: CASSRDTEAFF. The full variable domain, its missing parts supplied by reference TRBV5-6 and TRBJ1-1, is DAGVTQSPTHLIKTRGQQVTLRCSPKSGHDTVSWYQQALGQGPQFIFQYYEEEERQRGNFPDRFSGHQFPNYSSELNVNALLLGDSALYLCASSRDTEAFFGQGTRLTVV.

This chain joins TRBV18 and TRBJ2-1, with D perhaps matching TRBD2 (5 bases). The CDR3 covers 13 residues. Germline-derived CDR1 and CDR2 are KGHSH and LQKENI. V gave up 5 bases and J gave up 4 bases, with 9 bases separating them. This chain's CDR3 is CASSEPGYNEQFF. CDR3 DNA sequence: TGTGCCAGCTCAGAACCGGGATACAATGAGCAGTTCTTC. The entire variable domain, with the rest obtained from reference TRBV18 and TRBJ2-1, is as follows: NAGVMQNPRHLVRRRGQEARLRCSPMKGHSHVYWYRQLPEEGLKFMVYLQKENIIDESGMPKERFSAEFPKEGPSILRIQQVVRGDSAAYFCASSEPGYNEQFFGPGTRLTVL.

The chain joins TRBV14 to TRBJ2-2, with 10 bases identical to TRBD2. CDR3 size: 18 residues. V trimming: 4 bases; J trimming: 4 bases; junction bases outside the gene matches: 12. CDR1 and CDR2 (germline): SGHDN, FVKESK. The CDR3 region has the DNA TGTGCCAGCAGCCCCCCGCCCAGCGGGGGGGGCCTCACCGGGGAGCTGTTTTTT. It translates to CASSPPPSGGGLTGELFF.